This T cell receptor beta chain was captured in a study of blood T cell repertoires in COVID-19 (dated by TCRdb to 2018 to 2020). Regarding the complete study: Samples from collaborators originated in the United States, Italy and Spain and spanned both the acute and convalescent phases of COVID-19. The prospective study material was composed of cDNA or gDNA derived from T cells, B-cell-depleted T cells, or PBMCs. The dataset comprised deeply sampled blood TCRbeta repertoires from subjects exposed to, actively infected with, or recovered from COVID-19. The repertoires were released in a freely available public database intended as a resource for research on the immune response to SARS-CoV-2. The samples were drawn from two sources: the first 160 participants of the ongoing ImmuneRACE study, and fewer than 1,500 subjects contributed by 6 global collaborators. Sample metadata almost always included a de-identified subject ID, COVID-19 status, age in years and sex. Where available, HLA class I and class II types were taken from metadata supplied by the sample provider and were not determined by assay-based typing. General conclusions and limits of the study: The quantity of clinical and demographic metadata differed by source and by participant and was supplied without curation.

Collaborating institutions collected whole blood in K2EDTA tubes following their own protocols. Collaborator samples were shipped for TCRbeta analysis as frozen whole blood, isolated PBMCs, or DNA extracted from either sample type. There are 13 amino acids in the CDR3, from cysteine to phenylalanine inclusive. CDR3 DNA only is kept here, 39 bases in frame from base 1. Trimming takes 2 bases from V and 7 bases from J, and the germline ends sit 9 bases apart. From the germline V gene, CDR1 is SGHTA and CDR2 is FQGTGA. This clone was seen once. It has no known antigen specificity. No much larger clone is present one base from it, and per-base qualities are unavailable. TCRbeta CDR3 regions were amplified from genomic DNA by means of the immunoSEQ Assay, a bias-controlled multiplex PCR. Regarding the original processing steps: The number of nucleated cells in each sample was estimated by amplification of reference gene primers within the assay. To quantify the absolute abundance of each unique TCRbeta CDR3 rearrangement, sequence reads were collapsed and filtered. For each sample, productive Simpson clonality was calculated as the square root of Simpson's diversity index across productive rearrangements. TCRdb holds this immuneACCESS table with in-frame rearrangements only. Some clones are missing; in checked studies, unresolved V genes explain under half, and the rest has no known cause. V, J and clone size are those of that table, while D and trimming were read from the DNA. Within this sample are fewer than 300,000 clones, with more than 70% of them counted one time only. 5% to 6% of the sample comes from the top ten.

The TCR comes from an elderly man with acute or convalescent COVID-19. The chain joins TRBV7-3 to TRBJ2-1; there is no confident call for the D gene. The specimen sequenced was peripheral blood. The CDR3 amino acid sequence is: CASSLFSRNEQFF. The DNA is as follows: TGTGCCAGCAGCTTATTCAGCAGGAATGAGCAGTTCTTC.